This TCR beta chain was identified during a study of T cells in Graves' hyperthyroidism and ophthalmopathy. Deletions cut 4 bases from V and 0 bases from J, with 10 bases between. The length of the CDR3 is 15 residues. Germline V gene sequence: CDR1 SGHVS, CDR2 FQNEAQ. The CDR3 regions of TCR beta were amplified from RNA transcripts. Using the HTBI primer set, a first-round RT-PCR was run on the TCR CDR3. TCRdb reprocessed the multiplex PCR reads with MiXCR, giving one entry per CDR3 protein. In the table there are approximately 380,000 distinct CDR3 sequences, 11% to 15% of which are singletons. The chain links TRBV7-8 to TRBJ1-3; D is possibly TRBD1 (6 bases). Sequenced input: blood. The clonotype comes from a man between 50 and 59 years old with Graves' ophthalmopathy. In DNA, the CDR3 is TGTGCCAGCAGCTCGGACAGAGCCTCTGGAAACACCATATATTTT. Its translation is CASSSDRASGNTIYF.